The 6 T cell receptor beta chains listed next were all sequenced from one sample in a study of shared clonotypes between healthy human individuals (TCRdb year 2020). The library came from the immunoSEQ multiplex PCR assay. Sourced from immuneACCESS, this table was stored by TCRdb with only in-frame sequences that have V and J called. A share of the clones is absent; for the studies checked, an unresolved V gene accounts for under half, and the remainder has no known explanation. This sample comprises under 2.5 million clones, 80% to 95% of them detected only once. The ten largest clones take up approximately 0.41% of the sample. Sequences were obtained from naive CD4+ T cells from PBMCs. Interpreted using the paper, the cell subset or site label stands for: CD45RA+ positively selected. These receptors were taken from a man aged 18 to 29 in good health. Some clones in this sample may be carry-over from other donors' samples.

This chain links TRBV18 with TRBJ2-3, with D perhaps TRBD1 (6 bases). The germline gives CDR1 KGHSH, CDR2 LQKENI. There are 14 residues in the CDR3. Trimming left V 3 bases short and J 5 bases short, with 12 bases between. The CDR3 coding sequence is TGTGCCAGCTCACCTGGCTGGGGGCGAGATACGCAGTATTTT. Its translation: CASSPGWGRDTQYF.

The V call is TRBV7-4, the J call TRBJ2-7, with 8 bases aligning to TRBD2. Germline CDR1 and CDR2: SGHVT and SQSDAQ. The V and J ends lost 5 bases and 5 bases, in that order; junction bases with no gene match: 26. The CDR3 contains 20 residues. CDR3 sequence: CASSPGETDGAQREINEQYF. DNA of the CDR3: TGTGCCAGCAGCCCAGGCGAAACAGATGGTGCCCAGCGGGAGATCAACGAGCAGTACTTC.

This sequence joins TRBV10-3 and TRBJ2-7; tentative D call: TRBD1 (6 bases). V was pared by 4 bases and J by 0 bases, with 16 bases between. CDR1 and CDR2 from the germline V gene are ENHRY and SYGVKD. CDR3 size: 16 residues. This CDR3 reads CAISAWGQGLSYEQYF. CDR3 nucleotide sequence: TGTGCCATCAGTGCATGGGGGCAGGGCCTCTCCTACGAGCAGTACTTC.

Here the CDR3 reads CASSRNRDVDEKLFF. CDR3 in DNA: TGTGCCAGCAGCCGAAACAGGGATGTAGATGAAAAACTGTTTTTT. This chain joins TRBV4-2 and TRBJ1-4; perhaps TRBD1 as D (6 bases). Between the trimmed V and J ends, which lost 4 bases and 6 bases, there was a span of 15 bases. The CDR3 contains 15 residues. The V gene's germline CDR1 is LGHNA and CDR2 YNFKEQ.

The chain carries TRBV30 and TRBJ1-1, with D perhaps TRBD1 (6 bases). V was cut by 2 bases and J by 5 bases, with 12 bases left in between. Germline V gene sequence: CDR1 GTSNPN, CDR2 SVGIG (reference sequence). The CDR3 runs 13 residues. This CDR3 reads CAWSTTGSTEAFF. The DNA of the CDR3 is TGTGCCTGGAGTACGACAGGCTCGACTGAAGCTTTCTTT.

The CDR3 DNA sequence: TGCAGCGTTGACAGACTAGCGGGCCGTGTAGAGCAGTTCTTC. Encoded protein: CSVDRLAGRVEQFF. The chain couples TRBV29-1 to TRBJ2-1, with 10 bases matching TRBD2. Per the germline V gene, CDR1 is SQVTM and CDR2 is ANQGSEA. V lost 3 bases to trimming and J lost 10 bases; unmatched junction nucleotides: 9. The CDR3 is made up of 14 amino acids.